The 23 T cell receptor beta chains below come from one sample, sequenced in a study of monozygotic twins with inflammatory bowel disease. TCRdb re-called the 5' RACE reads and shows each CDR3 protein once, DNA omitted. The sample table sets out 300,000 to 400,000 distinct CDR3 sequences. The sequenced material came from blood. The source of these receptors is a human donor with ulcerative colitis or Crohn's disease, or a healthy co-twin of an affected twin (not recorded which).

The chain is built from TRBV18 and TRBJ2-3. Looked up from germline, CDR1 is KGHSH and CDR2 is LQKENI. The CDR3 totals 13 residues. This CDR3 is CASSPRTTDTQYF.

This sequence joins TRBV7-6 and TRBJ2-5; the TCRdb D gene call, TRBD1, has no DNA to confirm it. The germline V gene encodes CDR1 SGHVS and CDR2 FNYEAQ. The CDR3 loop spans 16 amino acids. CDR3: CASSQTQGLGRETQYF.

V is TRBV7-9 and J is TRBJ2-1; TCRdb returns TRBD2, unconfirmable since there is no DNA. Germline V gives CDR1 SEHNR, CDR2 FQNEAQ (reference sequence). The CDR3 sequence is 15 residues long. CDR3 sequence: CASSLLGGVGNEQFF.

This rearrangement joins TRBV18 to TRBJ2-1. Per the germline V gene, CDR1 is KGHSH and CDR2 is LQKENI. This CDR3 region has 14 residues. The CDR3 sequence: CASSGRLRHNEQFF.

J is TRBJ2-1 and V is TRBV12-3 or TRBV12-4; TCRdb indicates TRBD1, and absent DNA this call remains unverified. There are 16 residues in the CDR3. The CDR3: CASTLNRLPGYNEQFF.

The CDR3 spells CASTEGDSPYNEQFF. The chain couples TRBV4-1 to TRBJ2-1; TCRdb reports TRBD1, a call that lacks DNA to check it against. CDR1 is MGHRA and CDR2 is YSYEKL in the germline V gene. The CDR3 sequence is 15 residues long.

The gene calls are TRBV3-1 and TRBJ2-5. The germline V gene has CDR1 LGHDT and CDR2 YNNKEL (reference sequence). The CDR3 loop spans 11 amino acids. The CDR3 sequence is CASSPGNLGYF.

V is TRBV12-3 or TRBV12-4 and J is TRBJ2-2; TCRdb calls TRBD1, which cannot be checked without DNA. This CDR3 is 16 amino acids long. CDR3 protein: CASSSPGTANTGELFF.

The J gene is TRBJ2-5, the V gene TRBV7-7; the D gene TCRdb calls, TRBD1, cannot be checked with no DNA. CDR1 SSHAT and CDR2 FNYEAQ come from the germline V gene (reference sequence). The CDR3 loop spans 15 amino acids. CDR3 region: CASSGRRGERETQYF.

The CDR3 spells CASSLTEGIHEQFF. The chain has TRBV7-3 and TRBJ2-1; TCRdb reports TRBD2, a call that lacks DNA to check it against. CDR3 length equals 14 residues. The germline CDR1 and CDR2 sequences are SGHTA and FQGTGA.

This sequence joins TRBV5-1 and TRBJ2-1; as DNA is missing, the TRBD1 call by TCRdb cannot be tested. CDR1 is SGHRS and CDR2 is YFSETQ in the germline V gene. This CDR3 is built from 13 residues. CDR3 protein: CASSWTGKNEQFF.

V usage is TRBV5-1 and J usage is TRBJ1-1; without DNA, the TCRdb call of TRBD1 cannot be checked. The V gene's germline CDR1 is SGHRS and CDR2 YFSETQ. The CDR3 totals 16 residues. The CDR3 loop is CASSSGTGGAYTEAFF.

This chain connects TRBV3-1 to TRBJ2-7; TCRdb picks TRBD1, but there is no DNA to check that call. Germline V CDR1 and CDR2: LGHDT, YNNKEL (reference sequence). The CDR3 is 16 residues long. The CDR3 is CASSRTGGMSSYEQYF.

The CDR3: CASVAGGTDTQYF. The chain combines TRBV28 with TRBJ2-3; TCRdb's D gene call, TRBD1, goes unchecked for lack of DNA. CDR1 is MDHEN, CDR2 SYDVKM, per germline. This CDR3 is 13 amino acids long. The variable domain in full, completed from reference TRBV28 and TRBJ2-3, reads DVKVTQSSRYLVKRTGEKVFLECVQDMDHENMFWYRQDPGLGLRLIYFSYDVKMKEKGDIPEGYSVSREKKERFSLILESASTNQTSMYLCASVAGGTDTQYFGPGTRLTVL.

This chain connects TRBV20-1 to TRBJ1-1; TCRdb picks TRBD1, but there is no DNA to check that call. Germline V gives CDR1 DFQATT, CDR2 SNEGSKA (reference sequence). The CDR3 totals 14 residues. CDR3 sequence: CSARADSRNTEAFF.

Here the CDR3 reads CASSRDLEGPQYF. The gene calls are TRBV12-3 or TRBV12-4 and TRBJ2-3; the D call from TCRdb, TRBD1, cannot be confirmed without DNA. This CDR3 spans 13 amino acids.

V gene TRBV3-1 combines with J gene TRBJ2-7; TCRdb proposes TRBD2, but this gene call is untestable without DNA. This CDR3 has 15 amino acids. Germline lookup yields CDR1 LGHDT and CDR2 YNNKEL (reference sequence). This CDR3 is CASSQPGLDTYEQYF.

V usage is TRBV7-2 and J usage is TRBJ1-2; TCRdb selects TRBD1, and the lack of DNA leaves this call unchecked. Germline V CDR1 and CDR2: SGHTA, FQGNSA. This CDR3 spans 14 amino acids. The chain's CDR3 is CASSLSQGAYGYTF.

The chain carries TRBV5-1 and TRBJ2-4; TCRdb's D call, TRBD1, is unchecked because there is no DNA. The CDR3 is 15 amino acids. The germline gives CDR1 SGHRS, CDR2 YFSETQ. The CDR3 protein is CASSLASGQGRIQYF.

The rearrangement links TRBV9 to TRBJ1-4. This CDR3 spans 15 amino acids. Per the germline V gene, CDR1 is SGDLS and CDR2 is YYNGEE. The CDR3 sequence is CASSVGVLTNEKLFF.

V is TRBV12-3 or TRBV12-4 and J is TRBJ2-3. This CDR3 has 14 amino acids. The CDR3 sequence: CASSLVADTDTQYF.

The V gene is TRBV6-2 or TRBV6-3, the J gene TRBJ1-5. The germline V gene encodes CDR1 MNHEY and CDR2 SVGEGT. The CDR3 has 16 residues. This chain's CDR3 is CASSSAGRRINQPQHF.

V and J are TRBV4-2 and TRBJ2-4. The germline gives CDR1 LGHNA, CDR2 YNFKEQ. CDR3 length: 13 residues. The CDR3 sequence is CASSQGDKNIQYF.